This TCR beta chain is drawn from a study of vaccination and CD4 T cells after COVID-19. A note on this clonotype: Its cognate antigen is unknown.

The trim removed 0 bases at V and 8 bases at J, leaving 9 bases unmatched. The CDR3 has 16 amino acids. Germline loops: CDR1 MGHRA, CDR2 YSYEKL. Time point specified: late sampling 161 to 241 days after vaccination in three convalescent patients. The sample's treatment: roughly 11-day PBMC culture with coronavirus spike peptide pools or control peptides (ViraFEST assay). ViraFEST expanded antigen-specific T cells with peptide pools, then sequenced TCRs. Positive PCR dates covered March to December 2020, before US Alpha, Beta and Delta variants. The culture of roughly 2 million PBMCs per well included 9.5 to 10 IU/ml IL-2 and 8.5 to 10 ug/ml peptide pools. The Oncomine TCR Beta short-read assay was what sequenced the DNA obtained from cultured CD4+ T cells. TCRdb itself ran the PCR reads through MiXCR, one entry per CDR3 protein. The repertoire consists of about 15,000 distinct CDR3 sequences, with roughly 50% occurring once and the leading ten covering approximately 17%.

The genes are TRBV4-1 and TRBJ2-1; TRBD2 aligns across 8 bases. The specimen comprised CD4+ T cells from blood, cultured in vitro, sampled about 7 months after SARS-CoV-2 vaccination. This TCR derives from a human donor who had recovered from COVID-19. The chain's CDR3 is CASSQDGAGGMDEQFF. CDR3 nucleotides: TGCGCCAGCAGCCAAGATGGGGCGGGGGGTATGGATGAGCAGTTCTTC.